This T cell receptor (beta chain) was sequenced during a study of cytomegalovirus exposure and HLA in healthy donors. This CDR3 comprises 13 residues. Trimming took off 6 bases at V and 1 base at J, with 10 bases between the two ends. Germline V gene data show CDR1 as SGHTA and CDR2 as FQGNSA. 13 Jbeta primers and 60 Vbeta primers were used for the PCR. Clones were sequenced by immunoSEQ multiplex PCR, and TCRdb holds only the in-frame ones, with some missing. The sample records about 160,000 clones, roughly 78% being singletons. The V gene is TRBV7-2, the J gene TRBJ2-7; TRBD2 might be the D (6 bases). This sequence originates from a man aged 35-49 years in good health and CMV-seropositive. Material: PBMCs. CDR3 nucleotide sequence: TGTGCCAGCAGTTTTGGGGGGTCCTACGAGCAGTACTTC. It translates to CASSFGGSYEQYF.